The 14 T cell receptor beta chains listed next were all sequenced from one sample in a study of shared clonotypes between healthy human individuals. Profiling relied on immunoSEQ multiplex PCR, and the TCRdb table lists in-frame clones only, not all of them. The sample shows 450,000 to 650,000 clones, around 76% of them seen only once. The specimen was PBMCs. The receptors here all came from a woman in her 40s in good health. Some clones in this sample may be carry-over from other donors' samples.

V and J are TRBV28 and TRBJ1-1, with D perhaps matching TRBD1 (5 bases). The CDR3 runs to 12 residues. Looked up from germline, CDR1 is MDHEN and CDR2 is SYDVKM. With 2 bases removed from V and 8 bases from J, the gap between germline ends came to 9 bases. The CDR3 region is CASSLRQREAFF. CDR3 DNA sequence: TGTGCCAGCAGTTTAAGACAGAGAGAAGCTTTCTTT.

The sample holds many counts of this clone. The gene calls are TRBV29-1 and TRBJ1-1; 7 nucleotides line up with TRBD1. This CDR3 region has 13 residues. J gave up 5 bases and V 3 bases, and 6 bases lay outside the gene matches. Germline V gene lookup returns CDR1 SQVTM and CDR2 ANQGSEA. CDR3 loop: CSVDEGAGTEAFF. Here the CDR3 DNA reads TGCAGCGTTGATGAGGGGGCGGGGACTGAAGCTTTCTTT.

This chain uses TRBV6-7 with TRBJ1-5, with D tentatively TRBD1 (5 bases). TRBV6-7 is flagged as an ORF with uncertain function. With 7 bases removed from V and 1 base from J, the gap between germline ends came to 14 bases. There are 15 residues in the CDR3. As DNA, the CDR3 is TGTGCCAGCACACAGGCGAGAGGGAGCAATCAGCCCCAGCATTTT. Encoded protein: CASTQARGSNQPQHF.

The V gene is TRBV28, the J gene TRBJ2-7; 8 positions match TRBD1. Germline V gives CDR1 MDHEN, CDR2 SYDVKM. V was pared by 6 bases and J by 1 base, with 20 bases of the junction left unmatched. This CDR3 region has 19 residues. CDR3 residues: CASSLAVRTGGLGSYEQYF. The DNA of the CDR3 is TGTGCCAGCAGCTTAGCGGTGAGAACAGGGGGACTGGGGTCCTACGAGCAGTACTTC. The full variable domain, completed using reference TRBV28 and TRBJ2-7, is DVKVTQSSRYLVKRTGEKVFLECVQDMDHENMFWYRQDPGLGLRLIYFSYDVKMKEKGDIPEGYSVSREKKERFSLILESASTNQTSMYLCASSLAVRTGGLGSYEQYFGPGTRLTVT.

The chain has TRBV4-2 and TRBJ1-4; D remains ambiguous. This CDR3 is built from 14 residues. Trimming removed 3 bases from V and 1 base from J, with 6 bases in between. Germline loops: CDR1 LGHNA, CDR2 YNFKEQ. CDR3 DNA sequence: TGTGCCAGCAGCCAGGTGGGAACTAATGAAAAACTGTTTTTT. Amino acid sequence: CASSQVGTNEKLFF.

This sequence joins TRBV11-2 and TRBJ2-7; tentatively, D is TRBD2 (5 bases). This CDR3 comprises 14 residues. Germline assignment: CDR1 SGHAT and CDR2 FQNNGV. V gave up 2 bases and J gave up 3 bases, with 11 bases separating them. CDR3 in amino acids: CASSLRGLGYEQYF. The CDR3 DNA reads TGTGCCAGCAGCTTAAGAGGGTTGGGCTACGAGCAGTACTTC.

V is TRBV28 and J is TRBJ2-7; tentative D call: TRBD2 (5 bases). CDR3 size: 15 residues. Between the trimmed V and J ends, which lost 1 base and 7 bases, there was a span of 17 bases. The germline CDR1 and CDR2 sequences are MDHEN and SYDVKM. The CDR3 DNA reads TGTGCCAGCAGTTTATTCGGAGTCAGCGGACTGGAGCAGTACTTC. It encodes CASSLFGVSGLEQYF.

This clone has more than one count but fewer than ten. This specimen includes other DNA sequences encoding the same CDR3. V is TRBV4-2 and J is TRBJ2-6; 8 bases are a match to TRBD2. CDR3 length: 18 residues. The V and J ends lost 2 bases and 1 base, in that order; junction bases with no gene match: 7. Germline CDR1 LGHNA, CDR2 YNFKEQ. CDR3 protein: CASSQSEGGGSGANVLTF. DNA of the CDR3: TGTGCCAGCAGCCAATCTGAGGGCGGGGGGTCTGGGGCCAACGTCCTGACTTTC.

The gene calls are TRBV5-3 and TRBJ2-7, with D perhaps TRBD1 (6 bases). TRBV5-3 is identified as an open reading frame with a role that is uncertain. Trimming removed 4 bases from V and 0 bases from J, with 11 bases in between. The CDR3 sequence is 14 residues long. CDR3 sequence: CARSLTGASYEQYF. In nucleotides, the CDR3 is TGTGCCAGAAGCCTGACAGGAGCCTCCTACGAGCAGTACTTC.

The chain employs TRBV23-1 and TRBJ2-7, with 12 nucleotides matching TRBD2. TRBV23-1 is noted as an ORF with a role that remains uncertain. The V segment lost 3 bases and the J segment 2 bases; nucleotides outside the gene matches: 5. This CDR3 is built from 16 residues. In nucleotides, the CDR3 is TGCGCCAGCAGTCACCCATGGACTAGCGGGGCCTACGAGCAGTACTTC. It codes for CASSHPWTSGAYEQYF.

The chain employs TRBV4-1 and TRBJ1-2; TRBD1 matches 7 bases. The CDR3 sequence is 15 residues long. V dropped 3 bases and J dropped 6; count of bases not matched to a gene: 10. CDR1 is MGHRA, CDR2 YSYEKL, per germline. The CDR3 DNA is TGCGCCAGCAGCCATCCCAGACAGGGTTCTAATGGCTACACCTTC. Translating it yields CASSHPRQGSNGYTF.

Comment on this clone: The sample has other DNA sequences that encode this CDR3 too. CDR3 bases: TGCAGCGTAAAGAGTACAGATACGCAGTATTTT. Translated: CSVKSTDTQYF. The chain recombines TRBV29-1 with TRBJ2-3; D not resolved. Germline V CDR1 and CDR2: SQVTM, ANQGSEA. Trimming left V 6 bases short and J 3 bases short, with 7 bases between. The CDR3 has 11 residues.

As for this clone: Other DNA sequences of this sample code for an identical CDR3. The CDR3 protein is CSVTGVRTGELFF. Here the CDR3 DNA reads TGCAGCGTAACGGGAGTTCGCACCGGGGAGCTGTTTTTT. The V call is TRBV29-1, the J call TRBJ2-2; TRBD2 might be the D (6 bases). The V end was cut by 6 bases, the J end by 4 bases, with 12 bases between. The CDR3 length is 13 residues. The germline gives CDR1 SQVTM, CDR2 ANQGSEA.

This clone was detected once. The chain uses TRBV7-2 and TRBJ2-7, with D possibly being TRBD2 (5 bases). The CDR3 is made up of 15 amino acids. V lost 5 bases and J lost 0, with 14 bases in between. Germline V gives CDR1 SGHTA, CDR2 FQGNSA. In DNA, the CDR3 is TGTGCCAGCAGCCGCGGGCGCGGTAACTCCTACGAGCAGTACTTC. Translation gives CASSRGRGNSYEQYF. Together with reference TRBV7-2 and TRBJ2-7, the CDR3 gives the full variable domain: GAGVSQSPSNKVTEKGKDVELRCDPISGHTALYWYRQSLGQGLEFLIYFQGNSAPDKSGLPSDRFSAERTGGSVSTLTIQRTQQEDSAVYLCASSRGRGNSYEQYFGPGTRLTVT.